This record concerns one T cell receptor beta chain sequence. The data are from a study of T cell responses to AZD1222 COVID-19 vaccine. Assay: immunoSEQ multiplex PCR; the TCRdb copy retains only in-frame clones and omits some. The top ten clones hold 1.1% of a sample with 100,000 to 150,000 clones, about 90% of them seen once. Germline V gene sequence: CDR1 SEHNR, CDR2 FQNEAQ (reference sequence). V dropped 2 bases and J dropped 2 bases, with 9 bases sitting between them. This CDR3 comprises 14 residues. Here the sequenced sample was peripheral blood, taken on day 0 of AZD1222 vaccination. The V and J genes are TRBV7-9 and TRBJ1-1, with D possibly TRBD1 on 6 matching bases. The receptor was derived from an adult in good health. The CDR3, as DNA: TGTGCCAGCAGCTTAATTGGGGGCAACACTGAAGCTTTCTTT. Protein sequence: CASSLIGGNTEAFF.